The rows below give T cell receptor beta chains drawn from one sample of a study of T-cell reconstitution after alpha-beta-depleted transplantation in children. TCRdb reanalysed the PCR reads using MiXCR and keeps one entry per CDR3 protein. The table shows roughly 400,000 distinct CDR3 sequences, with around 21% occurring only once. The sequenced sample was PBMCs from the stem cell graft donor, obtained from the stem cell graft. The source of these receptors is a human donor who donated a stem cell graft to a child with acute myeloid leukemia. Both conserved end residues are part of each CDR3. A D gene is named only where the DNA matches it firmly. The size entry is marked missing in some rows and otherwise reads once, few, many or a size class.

TGTGCCAGCAGCCATCTCCAGGGTCCCGAGCAGCACTTC,CASSHLQGPEQHF,TRBJ2-7,-,once,TRBV28
TGCAGCGTTGAACAGGGAGGCACAGATACGCAGTATTTT,CSVEQGGTDTQYF,TRBJ2-3,-,many,TRBV29-1
TGTGCCAGCAGTTTCAATGGTCGTCGGTACCAAGAGACCCAGTACTTC,CASSFNGRRYQETQYF,TRBJ2-5,-,once,TRBV28
TGCAGCGTTGAAGACAGGGGGAGATCCTACGAGCAGTACTTC,CSVEDRGRSYEQYF,TRBJ2-7,TRBD1,-,TRBV29-1
TGCAGTGCTAGAGATATACTAGCGGGGGAACAGTTCTTC,CSARDILAGEQFF,TRBJ2-1,TRBD2,-,TRBV20-1
TGCAGCGTTGATCTCCTCGTTCCGGGCCGCTCCATTCTCTACAATGAGCAGTTCTTC,CSVDLLVPGRSILYNEQFF,TRBJ2-1,-,-,TRBV29-1
TGTGCCAGCAGCCGAGAGAGGACATTCCAAGAGACCCAGTACTTC,CASSRERTFQETQYF,TRBJ2-5,-,-,TRBV28
TGTGCCAGCAGCCAAAATGCCAATGAGCAGTTCTTC,CASSQNANEQFF,TRBJ2-1,-,few,TRBV11-3
TGCGCCAGCAGCCCGAAAGGACAGCCCCTCACAGATACGCAGTATTTT,CASSPKGQPLTDTQYF,TRBJ2-3,-,-,TRBV5-1
TGTGCCAGCAGTGTGACAGGGGATGGAGATACGCAGTATTTT,CASSVTGDGDTQYF,TRBJ2-3,TRBD1,once,TRBV28
TGTGCCAGCAGTTTCTCGGCGAACAGGGAGCAGTACTTC,CASSFSANREQYF,TRBJ2-7,-,few,TRBV6-6
TGTGCCAGCAGCACTACCTGGGGGGCCGGGGACACTGAAGCTTTCTTT,CASSTTWGAGDTEAFF,TRBJ1-1,-,-,TRBV5-6
TGTGCCAGTAGTATAGATTTTGGAGGGAATGAGCAGTTCTTC,CASSIDFGGNEQFF,TRBJ2-1,-,-,TRBV19
TGTGCCAGCAGCTTGGCCACCCTGCAAAGCAGAGATACGCAGTATTTT,CASSLATLQSRDTQYF,TRBJ2-3,-,-,TRBV5-6
TGCGCCAGCAGCCAAGATGGACCGAGAGCTTTCTTT,CASSQDGPRAFF,TRBJ1-1,-,few,TRBV4-1
TGTGCCAGCAGCCCGAGGACAGGGGGCTTCGGGGAGCTGTTTTTT,CASSPRTGGFGELFF,TRBJ2-2,TRBD1,few,TRBV7-9
TGCGCCAGCAGTTCGGCTAGCTCCTCCTACAATGAGCAGTTCTTC,CASSSASSSYNEQFF,TRBJ2-1,-,-,TRBV5-1
TGTGCCAGCAGCCAAGAGATAGGGAATGAGCAGTTCTTC,CASSQEIGNEQFF,TRBJ2-1,-,-,TRBV3-1
TGCGCCAGCAGCGGGACAGCGAACACCGGGGAGCTGTTTTTT,CASSGTANTGELFF,TRBJ2-2,TRBD1,many,TRBV5-1
TGTGCCAGCAGTTTGCTAGCGGACTACAATGAGCAGTTCTTC,CASSLLADYNEQFF,TRBJ2-1,TRBD2,-,TRBV6-7
TGCAGTGCTAGAGATCTACAGGGAGGGCCTTCTGGGGCCAACGTCCTGACTTTC,CSARDLQGGPSGANVLTF,TRBJ2-6,-,-,TRBV20-1
TGCAGTGCTAGAGACGGGAGGGCTGGGGAGCAGTACTTC,CSARDGRAGEQYF,TRBJ2-7,TRBD2,-,TRBV20-1
TGTGCCAGCAGCTTCTACGGACTAATGGGAGAGACCCAGTACTTC,CASSFYGLMGETQYF,TRBJ2-5,-,-,TRBV7-6
TGTGCCAGCAGCGTGGGTGGGGCTGGGGCCAACGTCCTGACTTTC,CASSVGGAGANVLTF,TRBJ2-6,-,-,TRBV12-3/TRBV12-4
TGTGCCAGCAGCCTCACCCGGGGGTCAACGAACACTGAAGCTTTCTTT,CASSLTRGSTNTEAFF,TRBJ1-1,-,-,TRBV6-1
TGTGCCAGCAGCCGGAAGACCCAGTACTTC,CASSRKTQYF,TRBJ2-5,-,-,TRBV7-3
TGTGCCAGCAACCGAGACGGATACAATGAGCAGTTCTTC,CASNRDGYNEQFF,TRBJ2-1,-,many,TRBV12-3/TRBV12-4
TGTGCCAGCAGCGTGGAAGCGGCTACAGATACGCAGTATTTT,CASSVEAATDTQYF,TRBJ2-3,-,-,TRBV7-8
TGCAGCGTCACCTTCGGGGGGAGCAATCAGCCCCAGCATTTT,CSVTFGGSNQPQHF,TRBJ1-5,-,many,TRBV29-1
TGTGCTAGTGCTCAAGCGGGAGGCCTGAACACCGGGGAGCTGTTTTTT,CASAQAGGLNTGELFF,TRBJ2-2,TRBD2,-,TRBV12-5
TGCAGTGCTAGAAACCCGGCGGATGAGCAGTTCTTC,CSARNPADEQFF,TRBJ2-1,-,many,TRBV20-1
TGTGCCAGCAGCCGGATCAGCACAGATACGCAGTATTTT,CASSRISTDTQYF,TRBJ2-3,-,many,TRBV9
TGCGCCAGCAGCTGGGGGACTAATCAGCCCCAGCATTTT,CASSWGTNQPQHF,TRBJ1-5,-,-,TRBV5-1
TGTGCCAGCAGTGCTAGCGGAGCGCACCAAGAGACCCAGTACTTC,CASSASGAHQETQYF,TRBJ2-5,TRBD2,few,TRBV12-3/TRBV12-4
TGTGCCAGCAGACACGACAGGGGGCCAAAAGATACGCAGTATTTT,CASRHDRGPKDTQYF,TRBJ2-3,TRBD1,-,TRBV12-3/TRBV12-4